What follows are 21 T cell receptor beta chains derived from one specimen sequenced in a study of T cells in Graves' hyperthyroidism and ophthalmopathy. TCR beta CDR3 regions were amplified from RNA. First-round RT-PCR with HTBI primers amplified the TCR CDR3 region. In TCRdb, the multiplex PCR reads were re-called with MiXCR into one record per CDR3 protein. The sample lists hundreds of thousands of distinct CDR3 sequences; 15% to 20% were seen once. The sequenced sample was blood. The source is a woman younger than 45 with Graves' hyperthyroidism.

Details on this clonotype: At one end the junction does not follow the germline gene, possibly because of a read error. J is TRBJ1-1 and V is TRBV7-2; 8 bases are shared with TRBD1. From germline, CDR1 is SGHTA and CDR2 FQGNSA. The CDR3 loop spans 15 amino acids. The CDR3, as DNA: TGCGCCAGCAGCCTCTTCGGACAGGGAGGTTCGGAAGCTTTCTTT. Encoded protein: CASSLFGQGGSEAFF.

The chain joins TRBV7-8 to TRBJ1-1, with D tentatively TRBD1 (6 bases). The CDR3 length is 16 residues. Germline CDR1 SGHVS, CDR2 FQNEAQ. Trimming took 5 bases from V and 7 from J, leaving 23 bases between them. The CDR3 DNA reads TGTGCCAGCAGCCCCCTCGGGGGGCGCAGGTTAAGTGAAGCTTTCTTT. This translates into CASSPLGGRRLSEAFF.

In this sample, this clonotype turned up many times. For the CDR3, the DNA is TGTGCCTGGGGACGGGACTATATGAATGAGCAGTTCTTC. Encoded protein: CAWGRDYMNEQFF. The chain is built from TRBV30 and TRBJ2-1, with 7 bases fitting TRBD2. Per germline, CDR1 GTSNPN and CDR2 SVGIG (reference sequence). The junction had 8 bases not matched to a gene; V was cut back by 5 bases and J by 7 bases. CDR3 length equals 13 residues.

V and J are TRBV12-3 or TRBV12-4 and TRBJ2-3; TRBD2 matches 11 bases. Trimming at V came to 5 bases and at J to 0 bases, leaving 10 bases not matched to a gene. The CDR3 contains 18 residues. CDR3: CASSKTSGMGASTDTQYF. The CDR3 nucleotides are TGTGCCAGCAGTAAGACTAGCGGGATGGGTGCTAGCACAGATACGCAGTATTTT.

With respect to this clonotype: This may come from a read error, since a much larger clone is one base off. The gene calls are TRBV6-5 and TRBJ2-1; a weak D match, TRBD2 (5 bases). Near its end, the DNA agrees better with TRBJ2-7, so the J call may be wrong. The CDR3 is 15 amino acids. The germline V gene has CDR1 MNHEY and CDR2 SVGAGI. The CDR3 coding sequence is TGTGCCAGCAGTTTTTTGGGAGAGGCCCACAATGAGCAGTACTTC. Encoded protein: CASSFLGEAHNEQYF.

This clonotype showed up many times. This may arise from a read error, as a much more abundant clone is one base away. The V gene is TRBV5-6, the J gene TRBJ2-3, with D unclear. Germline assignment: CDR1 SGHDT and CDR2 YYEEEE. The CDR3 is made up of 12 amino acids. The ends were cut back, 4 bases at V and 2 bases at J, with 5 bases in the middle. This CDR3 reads CASSANTDTQYF. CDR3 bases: TGTGCCAGCAGCGCTAACACAGATACGCAGTATTTT.

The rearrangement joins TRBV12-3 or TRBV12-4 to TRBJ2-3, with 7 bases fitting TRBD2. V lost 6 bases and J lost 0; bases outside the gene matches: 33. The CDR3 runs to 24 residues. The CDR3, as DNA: TGTGCCAGCAGCGGGACCGAAGTACCTCCTAGCGGACTCGGAGGATCGACTAGCACAGATACGCAGTATTTT. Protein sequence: CASSGTEVPPSGLGGSTSTDTQYF.

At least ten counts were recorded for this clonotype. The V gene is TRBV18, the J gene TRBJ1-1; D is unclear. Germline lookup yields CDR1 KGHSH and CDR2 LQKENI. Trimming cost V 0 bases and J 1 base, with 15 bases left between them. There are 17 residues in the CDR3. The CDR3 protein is CASSPPSSRAGNTEAFF. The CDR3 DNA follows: TGTGCCAGCTCACCACCCTCTTCTCGGGCGGGGAACACTGAAGCTTTCTTT.

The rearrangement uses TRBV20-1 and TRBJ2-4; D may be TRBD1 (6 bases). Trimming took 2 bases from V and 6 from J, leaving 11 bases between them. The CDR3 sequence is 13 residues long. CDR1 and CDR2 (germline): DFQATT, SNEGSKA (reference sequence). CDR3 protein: CSARPRDINIQYF. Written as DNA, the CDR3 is TGCAGTGCTAGACCCCGGGACATAAACATTCAGTACTTC.

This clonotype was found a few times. As DNA, the CDR3 is TGTGCCAGCAGCTCCCGGGATGGCAATCAGCCCCAGCATTTT. It yields the protein CASSSRDGNQPQHF. The rearrangement links TRBV7-2 to TRBJ1-5; D is undetermined. This CDR3 has 14 residues. V was trimmed by 4 bases and J by 2 bases, leaving 9 bases between them. Germline V CDR1 and CDR2: SGHTA, FQGNSA.

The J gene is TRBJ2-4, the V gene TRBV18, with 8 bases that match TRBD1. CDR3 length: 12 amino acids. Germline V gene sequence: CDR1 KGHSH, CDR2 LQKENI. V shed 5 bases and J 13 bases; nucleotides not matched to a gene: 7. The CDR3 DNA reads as TGTGCCAGCTCAGCAGACAGGGGTCTACAGTACTTC. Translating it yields CASSADRGLQYF.

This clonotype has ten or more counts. CDR3 amino acids: CASSLPSALPTRYQETQYF. In DNA form, the CDR3 reads TGTGCCAGCAGCTTACCCAGCGCGCTGCCAACTCGGTACCAAGAGACCCAGTACTTC. The chain has TRBV7-8 and TRBJ2-5; D unclear. The V gene's germline CDR1 is SGHVS and CDR2 FQNEAQ. V lost 2 bases, J lost 0 bases, and 22 bases lay in between. CDR3 length: 19 residues.

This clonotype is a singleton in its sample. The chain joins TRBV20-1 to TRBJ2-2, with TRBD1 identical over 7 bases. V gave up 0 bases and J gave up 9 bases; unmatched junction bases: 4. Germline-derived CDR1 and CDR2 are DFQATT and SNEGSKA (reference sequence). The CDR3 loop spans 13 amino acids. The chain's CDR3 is CSARDTGAWELFF. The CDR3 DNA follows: TGCAGTGCTAGAGATACAGGGGCCTGGGAGCTGTTTTTT.

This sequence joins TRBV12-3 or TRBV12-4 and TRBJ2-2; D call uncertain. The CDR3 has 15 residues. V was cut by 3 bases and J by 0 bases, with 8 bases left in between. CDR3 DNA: TGTGCCAGCAGTTTTCCCGCGACGAACACCGGGGAGCTGTTTTTT. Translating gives CASSFPATNTGELFF.

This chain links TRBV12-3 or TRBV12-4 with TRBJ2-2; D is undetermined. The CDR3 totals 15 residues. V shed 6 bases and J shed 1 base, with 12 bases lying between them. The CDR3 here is CASRFIGLNTGELFF. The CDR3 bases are TGTGCCAGCAGATTTATAGGGTTGAACACCGGGGAGCTGTTTTTT.

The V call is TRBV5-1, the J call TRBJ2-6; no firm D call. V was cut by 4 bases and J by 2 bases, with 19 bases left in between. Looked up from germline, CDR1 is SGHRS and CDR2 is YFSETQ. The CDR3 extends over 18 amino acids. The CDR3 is CASSPSINPGAGANVLTF. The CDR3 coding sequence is TGCGCCAGCAGCCCGTCGATAAACCCAGGCGCTGGGGCCAACGTCCTGACTTTC.

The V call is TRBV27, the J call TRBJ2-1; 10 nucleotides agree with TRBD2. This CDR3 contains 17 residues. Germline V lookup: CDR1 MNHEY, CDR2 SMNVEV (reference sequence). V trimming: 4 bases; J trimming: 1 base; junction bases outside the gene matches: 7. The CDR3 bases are TGTGCCAGCAGTTCCTCTAGCGGGAGTAGGTCCTACAATGAGCAGTTCTTC. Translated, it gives CASSSSSGSRSYNEQFF.

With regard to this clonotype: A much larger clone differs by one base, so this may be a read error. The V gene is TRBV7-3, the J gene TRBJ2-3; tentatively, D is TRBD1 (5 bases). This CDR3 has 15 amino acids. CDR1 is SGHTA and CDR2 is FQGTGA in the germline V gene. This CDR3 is CASSLTGVAADPQYF. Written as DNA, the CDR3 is TGTGCCAGCAGCTTAACAGGGGTGGCCGCAGATCCGCAGTATTTT.

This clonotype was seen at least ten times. DNA for the CDR3: TGTGCCAGCAGTGAGGGTGGGACGGCCTACAATGAGCAGTTCTTC. Translated, it gives CASSEGGTAYNEQFF. The chain uses TRBV2 and TRBJ2-1; D assignment may be TRBD1 or TRBD2 (5 bases each). The V end was cut by 3 bases, the J end by 2 bases, with 11 bases between. The CDR3 totals 15 residues. The germline gives CDR1 SNHLY, CDR2 FYNNEI.

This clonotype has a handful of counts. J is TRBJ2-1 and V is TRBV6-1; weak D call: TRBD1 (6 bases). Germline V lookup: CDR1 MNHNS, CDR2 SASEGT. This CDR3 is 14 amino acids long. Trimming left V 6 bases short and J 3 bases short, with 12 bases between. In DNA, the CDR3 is TGTGCCAGCAGCCAGGACAGTTTCTACAATGAGCAGTTCTTC. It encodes CASSQDSFYNEQFF.

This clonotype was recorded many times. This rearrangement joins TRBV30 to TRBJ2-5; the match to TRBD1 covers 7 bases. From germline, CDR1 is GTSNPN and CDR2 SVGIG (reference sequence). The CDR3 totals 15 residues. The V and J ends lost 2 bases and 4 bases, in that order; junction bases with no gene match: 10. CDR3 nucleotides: TGTGCCTGGAGTTCCCCCCAGGGGGTCGGAGAGACCCAGTACTTC. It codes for CAWSSPQGVGETQYF. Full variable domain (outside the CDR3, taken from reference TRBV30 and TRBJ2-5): SQTIHQWPATLVQPVGSPLSLECTVEGTSNPNLYWYRQAAGRGLQLLFYSVGIGQISSEVPQNLSASRPQDRQFILSSKKLLLSDSGFYLCAWSSPQGVGETQYFGPGTRLLVL.